The 19 T cell receptor beta chains listed next were all sequenced from one sample in a study of technical replicates of blood from a few donors. Method: immunoSEQ multiplex PCR; TCRdb's copy keeps in-frame clones and lacks some. The data contain approximately 76,000 clones, just over 85% of them singletons. Sequenced input: PBMCs. These TCRs come from a human donor in good health. Some clones in this sample may be carry-over from other donors' samples.

This clone appeared once. J is TRBJ2-7 and V is TRBV5-1; TRBD1 matches at 7 bases. In germline, CDR1 is SGHRS, CDR2 YFSETQ. J was trimmed by 3 bases and V by 4 bases; bases with no gene match: 7. This CDR3 contains 14 residues. This chain's CDR3 is CASSVSTGRYEQYF. CDR3 DNA sequence: TGCGCCAGCAGCGTATCGACAGGGCGCTACGAGCAGTACTTC.

The CDR3 DNA follows: TGTGCCAGCAGCCGGGGACAGGGAAATGAAAAACTGTTTTTT. Protein product: CASSRGQGNEKLFF. The genes are TRBV5-8 and TRBJ1-4; 9 bases are a match to TRBD1. The CDR3 loop spans 14 amino acids. The J segment lost 5 bases and the V segment lost 4 bases, leaving 3 bases of the junction unmatched. The germline V gene encodes CDR1 SGHTS and CDR2 YDEGEE.

The V call is TRBV7-8, the J call TRBJ2-7; 9 bases line up with TRBD2. V lost 2 bases to trimming and J lost 6 bases; unmatched junction nucleotides: 5. This CDR3 region has 14 residues. Germline V gene data show CDR1 as SGHVS and CDR2 as FQNEAQ. The CDR3 nucleotides read TGTGCCAGCAGCTTATTAGTGCGGGGGGGCGAGCAGTACTTC. Translating gives CASSLLVRGGEQYF. Complete variable domain (other parts from reference TRBV7-8 and TRBJ2-7): GAGVSQSPRYKVAKRGQDVALRCDPISGHVSLFWYQQALGQGPEFLTYFQNEAQLDKSGLPSDRFFAERPEGSVSTLKIQRTQQEDSAVYLCASSLLVRGGEQYFGPGTRLTVT.

This clone was observed a handful of times. This chain connects TRBV21-1 to TRBJ1-1. TRBV21-1 is a listed pseudogene. The CDR3 totals 17 residues. CDR3 region: CASSKGDVGRGGTEAFF. The CDR3 bases are TGTGCCAGCAGCAAAGGGGATGTGGGCAGGGGAGGGACTGAAGCTTTCTTT.

This clone appeared a single time. The genes are TRBV6-1 and TRBJ1-3; D remains ambiguous. The CDR3 is 14 amino acids. Trimming removed 7 bases from V and 0 bases from J, with 10 bases in between. Germline CDR1 and CDR2: MNHNS and SASEGT. This chain's CDR3 is CASIQPGSGNTIYF. The CDR3 DNA follows: TGTGCCAGCATCCAACCCGGCTCTGGAAACACCATATATTTT.

This clone came up a few times. This chain connects TRBV6-5 to TRBJ2-3, with 7 bases fitting TRBD2. CDR3 length: 16 residues. Germline assignment: CDR1 MNHEY and CDR2 SVGAGI. V gave up 6 bases and J gave up 6 bases; unmatched junction bases: 15. CDR3 region: CASSYTPEGRGDTQYF. The CDR3 bases are TGTGCCAGCAGCTACACGCCGGAGGGGCGGGGGGATACGCAGTATTTT.

The V call is TRBV29-1, the J call TRBJ2-1, with 12 nucleotides matching TRBD2. CDR3 length equals 16 residues. Trimming at V came to 4 bases and at J to 6 bases, leaving 10 bases not matched to a gene. Germline loops: CDR1 SQVTM, CDR2 ANQGSEA. DNA for the CDR3: TGCAGCGTTGTCAGAACACCGGGACTAGCGGGCAATGAGCAGTTCTTC. Encoded protein: CSVVRTPGLAGNEQFF.

The J gene is TRBJ2-2, the V gene TRBV2, with TRBD1 matching 8 bases. The CDR3 is made up of 13 amino acids. CDR1 is SNHLY and CDR2 is FYNNEI in the germline V gene. After removal of 6 bases from V and 7 bases from J, the junction contained 4 bases not matched to a gene. The CDR3 DNA follows: TGTGCCAGCAGAGACAGGGGTGACGGGGAGCTGTTTTTT. Translated: CASRDRGDGELFF. Full variable domain (outside the CDR3, taken from reference TRBV2 and TRBJ2-2): EPEVTQTPSHQVTQMGQEVILRCVPISNHLYFYWYRQILGQKVEFLVSFYNNEISEKSEIFDDQFSVERPDGSNFTLKIRSTKLEDSAMYFCASRDRGDGELFFGEGSRLTVL.

This clone was observed a few times. The junction does not match germline at one end; this may be a read error. The chain employs TRBV2 and TRBJ1-6, with D possibly being TRBD1 (5 bases). The CDR3 extends over 12 amino acids. The germline CDR1 and CDR2 sequences are SNHLY and FYNNEI. The CDR3 region has the DNA TGTGCCAGCAGTGCCCAGGGCGGGAGTGGGTACTTT. This translates into CASSAQGGSGYF.

J is TRBJ2-7 and V is TRBV5-4; 13 positions match TRBD2. The J segment lost 4 bases and the V segment lost 0 bases, leaving 1 base of the junction unmatched. The CDR3 spans 15 residues. Germline V lookup: CDR1 SGHNT, CDR2 YYREEE (reference sequence). CDR3 nucleotide sequence: TGTGCCAGCAGCTTGGGACTAGCGGGGGGTTACGAGCAGTACTTC. This codes for CASSLGLAGGYEQYF.

This clone was found once. The chain is built from TRBV2 and TRBJ2-2; TRBD2 matches at 9 bases. Germline V gene sequence: CDR1 SNHLY, CDR2 FYNNEI. The CDR3 runs 16 residues. V gave up 6 bases and J gave up 5 bases; unmatched junction bases: 10. Written as DNA, the CDR3 is TGTGCCAGCAGCACAGGACGCGGGAGGGGTACCGGGGAGCTGTTTTTT. Translating gives CASSTGRGRGTGELFF.

This clone was counted between two and nine times. The rearrangement joins TRBV13 to TRBJ2-7; tentatively, D is TRBD2 (5 bases). Trimming took off 1 base at V and 1 base at J, with 11 bases between the two ends. CDR3 length: 15 amino acids. The germline V gene encodes CDR1 PRHDT and CDR2 FYEKMQ (reference sequence). The CDR3 DNA follows: TGTGCCAGCAGCTTAGAAGGAGGAGGTTCCTACGAGCAGTACTTC. It specifies CASSLEGGGSYEQYF.

In its sample, this clone was seen a few times. The rearrangement joins TRBV4-2 to TRBJ1-2; TRBD1 agrees at 8 bases. The CDR3 runs 16 residues. J was trimmed by 4 bases and V by 1 base; bases with no gene match: 8. Germline V gene data show CDR1 as LGHNA and CDR2 as YNFKEQ. This CDR3 reads CASSQGVPTGAYGYTF. In DNA form, the CDR3 reads TGTGCCAGCAGCCAAGGGGTCCCGACAGGGGCCTATGGCTACACCTTC.

This sequence joins TRBV7-2 and TRBJ2-1; TRBD1 is a possible D gene (5 bases). There are 15 residues in the CDR3. The V gene lost 2 bases and the J gene lost 0 bases, with 8 bases spanning the gap. Germline CDR1 is SGHTA and CDR2 is FQGNSA. The CDR3 here is CASSLTRDSYNEQFF. The CDR3 bases are TGTGCCAGCAGCTTAACCAGGGACTCCTACAATGAGCAGTTCTTC. The complete variable domain, with remaining parts taken from reference TRBV7-2 and TRBJ2-1, reads GAGVSQSPSNKVTEKGKDVELRCDPISGHTALYWYRQSLGQGLEFLIYFQGNSAPDKSGLPSDRFSAERTGGSVSTLTIQRTQQEDSAVYLCASSLTRDSYNEQFFGPGTRLTVL.

This chain uses TRBV7-8 with TRBJ1-4, with a tentative D call TRBD1 (6 bases). The germline V and J ends were trimmed by 5 bases and 5 bases, with 15 bases remaining between them. This CDR3 has 15 amino acids. Looked up from germline, CDR1 is SGHVS and CDR2 is FQNEAQ. CDR3 sequence: CASSLHRDINEKLFF. The CDR3 region has the DNA TGTGCCAGCAGCCTACACCGGGACATAAATGAAAAACTGTTTTTT.

CDR3 in amino acids: CASSYETGGHYGYTF. CDR3 nucleotide sequence: TGTGCCAGCAGCTACGAGACAGGGGGCCACTATGGCTACACCTTC. V usage is TRBV7-9 and J usage is TRBJ1-2, with 10 bases aligning to TRBD1. Germline trimming cut 4 bases from V and 3 bases from J; bases unmatched to any gene: 5. The CDR3 sequence is 15 residues long. CDR1 is SEHNR, CDR2 FQNEAQ, per germline (reference sequence).

This rearrangement joins TRBV7-8 to TRBJ2-1; D may be TRBD2 (6 bases). Between the trimmed V and J ends, which lost 8 bases and 5 bases, there was a span of 16 bases. The germline V gene encodes CDR1 SGHVS and CDR2 FQNEAQ. The CDR3 has 14 amino acids. The CDR3 DNA is TGTGCCAGCCACCGTAGGGGAGGCAACAATGAGCAGTTCTTC. Translated, it gives CASHRRGGNNEQFF.

This rearrangement joins TRBV11-3 to TRBJ2-7, with 7 bases that match TRBD2. With 4 bases clipped from V and 4 bases from J, the junction kept 4 bases outside the gene matches. This CDR3 comprises 13 residues. Germline V gene sequence: CDR1 SGHNT, CDR2 YENEEA. The chain's CDR3 is CASSSRGSYEQYF. The CDR3 nucleotides read TGTGCCAGCAGCTCCCGCGGGAGTTACGAGCAGTACTTC.

The CDR3 loop reads CASSPSIARPSYNEQFF. CDR3 bases: TGTGCCAGCAGCCCGTCGATAGCGCGTCCCTCCTACAATGAGCAGTTCTTC. J is TRBJ2-1 and V is TRBV7-2; tentatively, D is TRBD2 (5 bases). With 5 bases removed from V and 0 bases from J, the gap between germline ends came to 17 bases. Germline V CDR1 and CDR2: SGHTA, FQGNSA. This CDR3 region has 17 residues.